The 31 T cell receptor beta chains listed next were all sequenced from one sample in a study of blood T cells in healthy people across ages. With a J-beta primer mix and a sample-barcoded 5' primer, a second PCR ran roughly 7 to 11 cycles. TCRdb re-derived calls from the 5' RACE reads in MiXCR, one entry per CDR3 protein. The sample consists of over 600,000 distinct CDR3 sequences, roughly three fifths of them appearing once. The sequencing input was blood. These receptors were obtained from a man aged 40-55 years in good health.

This chain connects TRBV15 to TRBJ2-1, with 13 bases aligning to TRBD2. The ends lost 8 bases at V and 6 bases at J; junction bases unmatched: 1. The CDR3 covers 13 residues. Per the germline V gene, CDR1 is LNHNV and CDR2 is YYDKDF (reference sequence). This chain's CDR3 is CATGLAGANEQFF. DNA of the CDR3: TGTGCCACCGGACTAGCGGGAGCCAATGAGCAGTTCTTC.

Here the CDR3 reads CSVTLLANYGYTF. CDR3 bases: TGCAGCGTTACATTACTAGCTAACTATGGCTACACCTTC. This rearrangement joins TRBV29-1 to TRBJ1-2; D is uncertain. CDR1 is SQVTM, CDR2 ANQGSEA, per germline. Trimming removed 5 bases from V and 0 bases from J, with 10 bases in between. The CDR3 covers 13 residues.

This clonotype was seen a few times. This sequence joins TRBV7-9 and TRBJ2-7; D may correspond to TRBD1 or TRBD2 (5 bases each). The CDR3 runs to 14 residues. Germline-derived CDR1 and CDR2 are SEHNR and FQNEAQ (reference sequence). V lost 0 bases and J lost 7, with 13 bases in between. The chain's CDR3 is CASSLAGTQGEQYF. The DNA for the CDR3 is TGTGCCAGCAGCTTAGCTGGGACCCAGGGAGAGCAGTACTTC.

The chain has TRBV9 and TRBJ2-7; D is uncertain. The CDR3 has 14 residues. Trimming stripped 0 bases from V and 3 bases from J, with 10 bases between. Looked up from germline, CDR1 is SGDLS and CDR2 is YYNGEE. The CDR3 is CASSVAGTHYEQYF. In DNA form, the CDR3 reads TGTGCCAGCAGCGTAGCAGGTACCCACTACGAGCAGTACTTC.

This clonotype showed up just once. The chain links TRBV13 to TRBJ2-7; 9 nucleotides agree with TRBD1. Germline V gives CDR1 PRHDT, CDR2 FYEKMQ (reference sequence). With 4 bases clipped from V and 7 bases from J, the junction kept 20 bases outside the gene matches. CDR3 length: 18 amino acids. CDR3 region: CASSSRRQGERRGNEQYF. CDR3 bases: TGTGCCAGCAGCTCTCGTCGACAGGGGGAAAGAAGGGGCAATGAGCAGTACTTC.

The chain couples TRBV12-3 or TRBV12-4 to TRBJ1-2; 10 nucleotides agree with TRBD1. V lost 3 bases and J lost 4; bases outside the gene matches: 8. This CDR3 contains 16 residues. Here the CDR3 DNA reads TGTGCCAGCAGTTTTTGGACAGGGGGAACGGTCTATGGCTACACCTTC. This encodes CASSFWTGGTVYGYTF.

V usage is TRBV6-5 and J usage is TRBJ2-7, with D maybe TRBD1 (5 bases). The CDR3 has 14 residues. V lost 7 bases to trimming and J lost 4 bases, with 17 bases between them. From germline, CDR1 is MNHEY and CDR2 SVGAGI. The CDR3 DNA is TGTGCCAGCACCTACTCGATTCAGGGTTACGAGCAGTACTTC. The encoded protein is CASTYSIQGYEQYF.

The V gene is TRBV28, the J gene TRBJ2-7; 7 bases fit TRBD2. CDR3 length: 17 residues. Germline CDR1 MDHEN, CDR2 SYDVKM. Unmatched junction bases numbered 18, after V lost 7 bases and J lost 3 bases. The CDR3 sequence is CASMSQQGREMGYEQYF. The CDR3, as DNA: TGTGCCAGCATGAGCCAGCAAGGGCGGGAGATGGGCTACGAGCAGTACTTC.

This clonotype occurred a few times. The chain combines TRBV7-8 with TRBJ2-7; D gene ambiguous. The germline CDR1 and CDR2 sequences are SGHVS and FQNEAQ. The germline V and J ends were trimmed by 2 bases and 4 bases, with 18 bases remaining between them. The CDR3 sequence is 16 residues long. The CDR3 sequence: CASSLFFLARTYEQYF. For the CDR3, the DNA is TGTGCCAGCAGCTTATTCTTTTTAGCCAGAACATACGAGCAGTACTTC. Variable domain in full (rest from reference TRBV7-8 and TRBJ2-7): GAGVSQSPRYKVAKRGQDVALRCDPISGHVSLFWYQQALGQGPEFLTYFQNEAQLDKSGLPSDRFFAERPEGSVSTLKIQRTQQEDSAVYLCASSLFFLARTYEQYFGPGTRLTVT.

The chain carries TRBV3-1 and TRBJ1-1; 7 nucleotides line up with TRBD1. The CDR3 has 14 residues. Germline CDR1 and CDR2: LGHDT and YNNKEL (reference sequence). The V and J ends lost 3 bases and 0 bases, in that order; junction bases with no gene match: 1. The DNA of the CDR3 is TGTGCCAGCAGCCAGACAGGGCTGAACACTGAAGCTTTCTTT. Residues: CASSQTGLNTEAFF.

With respect to this clonotype: A much larger clonotype is one base distant, so this may be a read error. The V and J genes are TRBV5-1 and TRBJ2-7; D gene uncertain. CDR1 is SGHRS and CDR2 is YFSETQ in the germline V gene. With 2 bases removed from V and 10 bases from J, the gap between germline ends came to 19 bases. This CDR3 comprises 14 residues. CDR3 sequence: CASSFWAQKEAQYF. CDR3 nucleotides: TGCGCCAGCAGCTTCTGGGCACAGAAAGAGGCCCAGTACTTC. Full variable domain (outside the CDR3, taken from reference TRBV5-1 and TRBJ2-7): KAGVTQTPRYLIKTRGQQVTLSCSPISGHRSVSWYQQTPGQGLQFLFEYFSETQRNKGNFPGRFSGRQFSNSRSEMNVSTLELGDSALYLCASSFWAQKEAQYFGPGTRLTVT.

The gene calls are TRBV9 and TRBJ2-1; possibly TRBD2 for D (6 bases). The germline V gene has CDR1 SGDLS and CDR2 YYNGEE. The V end was cut by 3 bases, the J end by 10 bases, with 20 bases between. The CDR3 contains 15 residues. The CDR3 spells CASSETGLSLREQFF. The CDR3, as DNA: TGTGCCAGCAGCGAGACGGGACTTAGCTTAAGAGAGCAGTTCTTC.

The CDR3: CSASRGRGSQPQHF. CDR3 DNA sequence: TGCAGTGCTAGTCGGGGCAGGGGGAGTCAGCCCCAGCATTTT. J is TRBJ1-5 and V is TRBV20-1, with 7 nucleotides matching TRBD1. The V segment lost 3 bases and the J segment 6 bases; nucleotides outside the gene matches: 8. Germline values: CDR1 DFQATT, CDR2 SNEGSKA (reference sequence). The CDR3 runs 14 residues.

This sequence joins TRBV5-1 and TRBJ1-5; D is possibly TRBD1 (5 bases). Trimming stripped 0 bases from V and 4 bases from J, with 11 bases between. Germline V gene lookup returns CDR1 SGHRS and CDR2 YFSETQ. This CDR3 region has 15 residues. The CDR3 DNA sequence: TGCGCCAGCAGCTTGGCCGGGACTACAAATCAGCCCCAGCATTTT. It specifies CASSLAGTTNQPQHF.

The chain recombines TRBV20-1 with TRBJ2-5; 7 bases map to TRBD1. The germline CDR1 and CDR2 sequences are DFQATT and SNEGSKA (reference sequence). The CDR3 has 13 amino acids. V dropped 5 bases and J dropped 3; count of bases not matched to a gene: 6. This CDR3 reads CSAVQTGKETQYF. The DNA for the CDR3 is TGCAGTGCTGTCCAGACAGGGAAAGAGACCCAGTACTTC.

The chain carries TRBV29-1 and TRBJ2-5; no reliable D call. This CDR3 has 12 residues. The ends were cut back, 4 bases at V and 5 bases at J, with 11 bases in the middle. Looked up from germline, CDR1 is SQVTM and CDR2 is ANQGSEA. The CDR3 DNA reads TGCAGCGTTGCCCCGGGTTCTGAGACCCAGTACTTC. It is translated as CSVAPGSETQYF.

The chain carries TRBV4-2 and TRBJ1-1; weak D call: TRBD1 (5 bases). V lost 4 bases, J lost 10 bases, and 13 bases lay in between. Germline V gene data show CDR1 as LGHNA and CDR2 as YNFKEQ. The CDR3 loop spans 12 amino acids. The CDR3 is CASSPDGTAAFF. DNA of the CDR3: TGTGCCAGCAGCCCAGACGGGACGGCAGCTTTCTTT.

The chain recombines TRBV7-2 with TRBJ1-5; D gene ambiguous. Trimming removed 3 bases from V and 7 bases from J, with 16 bases in between. The CDR3 length is 15 residues. Germline V gives CDR1 SGHTA, CDR2 FQGNSA. This CDR3 is CASSFGMGLWQPQHF. In DNA form, the CDR3 reads TGTGCCAGCAGCTTTGGGATGGGGTTGTGGCAGCCCCAGCATTTT.

V usage is TRBV6-5 and J usage is TRBJ2-1; 8 bases match TRBD1. The CDR3 runs to 15 residues. In germline, CDR1 is MNHEY, CDR2 SVGAGI. The ends lost 7 bases at V and 7 bases at J; junction bases unmatched: 12. Here the CDR3 reads CASIRSGGLLNEQFF. CDR3 sequence (DNA): TGTGCCAGCATTAGGTCAGGGGGCCTGCTAAATGAGCAGTTCTTC.

This chain joins TRBV27 and TRBJ2-7, with D perhaps given as TRBD1 or TRBD2 (5 bases each). The germline gives CDR1 MNHEY, CDR2 SMNVEV (reference sequence). Trimming took 4 bases from V and 0 from J, leaving 16 bases between them. This CDR3 is 16 amino acids long. In nucleotides, the CDR3 is TGTGCCAGCAGTTCCCCGGGACGAGGTATCTCCTACGAGCAGTACTTC. Translated: CASSSPGRGISYEQYF.

The genes are TRBV6-2 or TRBV6-3 and TRBJ2-4; D remains ambiguous. The V gene lost 6 bases and the J gene lost 4 bases, with 7 bases spanning the gap. The germline gives CDR1 MNHEY, CDR2 SVGEGT. CDR3 length equals 12 residues. CDR3 residues: CASSDPKNIQYF. CDR3 coding DNA: TGTGCCAGCAGCGACCCGAAAAACATTCAGTACTTC.

The chain couples TRBV6-2 or TRBV6-3 to TRBJ2-7; 7 bases map to TRBD1. The CDR3 is 15 amino acids. J lost 4 bases, V lost 5 bases, and 11 bases had no gene match. Germline CDR1 reads MNHEY; CDR2 reads SVGEGT. The CDR3 loop reads CASSLRQGRSYEQYF. The CDR3 DNA reads TGTGCCAGCAGTCTCAGACAGGGAAGATCGTACGAGCAGTACTTC.

This clonotype was found a few times. The genes are TRBV4-3 and TRBJ2-1; 8 nucleotides line up with TRBD1. CDR3 size: 14 residues. The V segment lost 1 base and the J segment 6 bases; nucleotides outside the gene matches: 2. The germline V gene encodes CDR1 LGHNA and CDR2 YSLEER. The CDR3 sequence: CASSQGQGLNEQFF. The CDR3 DNA sequence: TGCGCCAGCAGCCAAGGACAGGGGCTCAATGAGCAGTTCTTC.

This rearrangement joins TRBV24-1 to TRBJ1-2; a possible D gene is TRBD1 (6 bases). The V end lost 7 bases, the J end lost 6 bases, and 17 bases lay between the germline ends. The CDR3 length is 14 residues. CDR1 and CDR2 (germline): KGHDR, SFDVKD. DNA of the CDR3: TGTGCCACCAGAGCTAACAGGGAGTCGGATGGCTACACCTTC. Translation: CATRANRESDGYTF.

The V call is TRBV5-1, the J call TRBJ2-3; 16 bases line up with TRBD2. After removal of 4 bases from V and 6 bases from J, the junction contained 8 bases not matched to a gene. Germline V CDR1 and CDR2: SGHRS, YFSETQ. The CDR3 is 17 residues long. The CDR3 bases are TGCGCCAGCAGCCCCACCGGGACTAGCGGGAGGGTCGATACGCAGTATTTT. Amino acid sequence: CASSPTGTSGRVDTQYF.

This sequence joins TRBV3-1 and TRBJ2-4, with 7 positions matching TRBD1. The length of the CDR3 is 16 residues. The germline V gene encodes CDR1 LGHDT and CDR2 YNNKEL (reference sequence). The J segment lost 4 bases and the V segment lost 0 bases, leaving 6 bases of the junction unmatched. For the CDR3, the DNA is TGTGCCAGCAGCCAAGATCGGGCAGGGGGTAAAAACATTCAGTACTTC. This sequence encodes CASSQDRAGGKNIQYF.

The chain combines TRBV20-1 with TRBJ2-1, with D unresolved. V lost 7 bases to trimming and J lost 6 bases, with 4 bases between them. Per germline, CDR1 DFQATT and CDR2 SNEGSKA (reference sequence). CDR3 length equals 9 residues. CDR3 nucleotide sequence: TGCAGTGTTCGCAATGAGCAGTTCTTC. Its translation is CSVRNEQFF.

The table lists this clonotype with a few counts. V gene TRBV27 combines with J gene TRBJ2-3; D uncertain. CDR1 is MNHEY and CDR2 is SMNVEV in the germline V gene (reference sequence). The CDR3 length is 16 residues. Trimming cost V 5 bases and J 3 bases, with 18 bases left between them. CDR3 sequence: CASSPLPEPYTDTQYF. CDR3 DNA sequence: TGTGCCAGCAGTCCGCTTCCTGAGCCGTATACAGATACGCAGTATTTT.

This clonotype has only one observation. A much larger clonotype is one base distant, so this may be a read error. V and J are TRBV5-1 and TRBJ2-5; unclear D gene. The CDR3 length is 15 residues. Germline assignment: CDR1 SGHRS and CDR2 YFSETQ. Trimming removed 0 bases from V and 11 bases from J, with 20 bases in between. The chain's CDR3 is CASSLGPQGNDEQYF. CDR3 nucleotide sequence: TGCGCCAGCAGCTTGGGACCCCAAGGGAACGATGAGCAGTACTTC.

This clonotype came up a few times. The rearrangement uses TRBV4-1 and TRBJ2-5, with D possibly being TRBD2 (6 bases). CDR3 size: 15 residues. V was shortened by 3 bases and J by 11 bases, with 22 bases between the two germline ends. The germline V gene encodes CDR1 MGHRA and CDR2 YSYEKL. The CDR3 loop reads CASSHIGTGYNEQYF. In nucleotides, the CDR3 is TGCGCCAGCAGCCATATCGGGACTGGTTACAATGAGCAGTACTTC.

This clonotype has ten or more counts. The gene calls are TRBV6-2 or TRBV6-3 and TRBJ2-3; D is unclear. Trimming removed 2 bases at V and 5 bases at J, with 20 bases between. The CDR3 runs 17 residues. Germline CDR1 is MNHEY and CDR2 is SVGEGT. CDR3 in DNA: TGTGCCAGCAGTTACGACGGCCGGAAGTACTCCGGAGATACGCAGTATTTT. Residues: CASSYDGRKYSGDTQYF.